This entry is about one T cell receptor (beta chain). These data belong to a study of cytomegalovirus exposure and HLA in healthy donors. The CDR3 runs to 16 residues. Trimming pared 3 bases from V and 1 base from J, leaving 12 bases between. Germline V gene sequence: CDR1 MGHDK, CDR2 SYGVNS. The PCR contained 60 Vbeta and 13 Jbeta primers. The method was immunoSEQ multiplex PCR; TCRdb's version includes in-frame clones alone and lacks a portion of them. The table records roughly 100,000 clones, around 72% of them present only once. The sample comprised PBMCs. This chain links TRBV25-1 with TRBJ2-2; tentative D call: TRBD2 (5 bases). The sequence was collected from a man younger than 45 in good health and CMV-seronegative. The CDR3 loop reads CASSERAGVNTGELFF. The CDR3 DNA follows: TGTGCCAGCAGTGAGAGGGCAGGAGTGAACACCGGGGAGCTGTTTTTT.